This section outlines one TCR beta chain sequence together with its context. What it recognizes is unknown. The sample belongs to a study of persistence of HIV-infected CD4 T cells. Germline V gives CDR1 SGHRS, CDR2 YFSETQ. V lost 4 bases and J lost 4; bases outside the gene matches: 9. This CDR3 is 15 amino acids long. The immunoSEQ assay was version 4, run in survey mode. The repertoire was sequenced with immunoSEQ multiplex PCR; TCRdb's copy has only in-frame clones and lacks some. This sample yields several thousand clones, of which about four fifths are seen a single time; about 2% belongs to the top ten. The stimulus was an HIV-1 Gag 15-mer peptide pool, approximately 0.93 ug/peptide/mL. Sorting selected CD4+ T cells upregulating both CD40 ligand and CD69.

Source: CD4+ T cells sorted from PBMCs after roughly 18-hour stimulation, taken from a patient who received antiretroviral therapy. The V call is TRBV5-1, the J call TRBJ2-5; the match to TRBD2 covers 8 bases. The clonotype was recovered from an adult woman with HIV who was CMV-seropositive. The CDR3 here is CASSGPGLGAETQYF. In DNA, the CDR3 is TGCGCCAGCAGCGGTCCGGGACTAGGTGCAGAGACCCAGTACTTC.